This T cell receptor (beta chain) was retrieved from a study of cytomegalovirus exposure and HLA in healthy donors. This PCR relied on a set of 60 Vbeta primers and 13 Jbeta primers. Method: immunoSEQ multiplex PCR; TCRdb's copy keeps in-frame clones and lacks some. The data show approximately 130,000 clones, more than 80% seen once. The sequence was collected from a woman aged 25 to 39 in good health and CMV-seropositive. Specimen: PBMCs.

DNA of the CDR3: TGTGCCAGTAGTACCCGGGACAGCCTCCAGCATTTT. It codes for CASSTRDSLQHF. This chain uses TRBV19 with TRBJ1-5, with 7 bases lining up with TRBD1. J lost 12 bases, V lost 4 bases, and 6 bases had no gene match. CDR3 size: 12 residues. Germline assignment: CDR1 LNHDA and CDR2 SQIVND (reference sequence).